One T cell receptor (beta chain) is described in this entry. Its specificity is not known. This record comes from a study of cytomegalovirus exposure and HLA in healthy donors. Overall study results and limits: The authors reported that TCR beta sequences could predict HLA-A and HLA-B alleles. These predictions were accurate for most subjects in the first cohort. HLA alleles were associated with 16,951 TCR beta sequences in a later analysis at 0.05 false discovery rate. Earlier findings revealed that most TCR beta V segments proved productive either about 90% or about 30% of the time.

13 Jbeta primers and 60 Vbeta primers were used for the PCR. Clones were read by immunoSEQ multiplex PCR, and TCRdb kept only the in-frame ones, dropping some. The listing records roughly 69,000 clones. The V end was cut by 3 bases, the J end by 5 bases, with 5 bases between. CDR3 length: 11 amino acids. The V gene's germline CDR1 is KGHSH and CDR2 LQKENI. This receptor was taken from a woman in her 30s in good health and CMV-seronegative. This chain joins TRBV18 and TRBJ2-7; a possible D gene is TRBD1 (5 bases). Sample: PBMCs. CDR3 residues: CASSPRDEQYF. The CDR3 nucleotides are TGTGCCAGCTCACCCAGGGACGAGCAGTACTTC.